This T cell receptor (beta chain) is drawn from a study of blood T cells in healthy people across ages. Whole-study results and caveats: Strong correlation was found linking TCR beta diversity to naive T cell percentage. Diversity estimates drawn from one million T cells were deemed underestimates.

Next came a second PCR, run for about 6 to 11 cycles, which used a sample-barcoded 5' primer along with a J-beta primer mix. TCRdb analysed the 5' RACE reads with MiXCR anew, one entry per CDR3 protein. The sample records about 1.7 million distinct CDR3 sequences, roughly 27% being singletons. The sample holds many counts of this clonotype. Its cognate antigen is unknown. Input material: blood. This receptor was obtained from a woman between 25 and 40 years old in good health.

The CDR3 nucleotides are TGCAGCGTTGTTCGCAGAAAGAGCTCCTACGAGCAGTACTTC. Encoded protein: CSVVRRKSSYEQYF. The chain carries TRBV29-1 and TRBJ2-7; the D is unclear. Germline V gene lookup returns CDR1 SQVTM and CDR2 ANQGSEA. The V end lost 4 bases, the J end lost 0 bases, and 13 bases lay between the germline ends. This CDR3 comprises 14 residues.